This entry describes one TCR beta chain. Its antigen is unknown. The sample is drawn from a study of a mutant IDH1 vaccine in newly diagnosed glioma. Study observations and caveats: The authors found pseudoprogression apparently unrelated to changes in top peripheral T cell clonotypes. Patients mounted vaccine-induced immune responses in about 92% of cases.

CDR3 length: 17 amino acids. Germline CDR1 is SGHDT and CDR2 is YYEEEE. With V trimmed by 4 bases and J by 0 bases, 8 bases remained unmatched. Method: immunoSEQ multiplex PCR; TCRdb's copy keeps in-frame clones and lacks some. This table holds about 68,000 clones, approximately 79% found once. Time point of the sample: baseline, week 1 (first vaccination visit). The treatment: pre-vaccination baseline after standard-of-care therapy. The TCR comes from a man over 45 with glioma. This chain connects TRBV5-6 to TRBJ1-4; TRBD1 agrees at 8 bases. Sequenced here: PBMCs, sampled from a glioma patient treated with radiotherapy, temozolomide or both. The CDR3 loop is CASSKRGQVATNEKLFF. CDR3 coding DNA: TGTGCCAGCAGCAAAAGGGGACAGGTTGCAACTAATGAAAAACTGTTTTTT.